This entry concerns a single T cell receptor (beta chain). Only in-frame clones appear in the TCRdb table, and some are missing; sequencing was by immunoSEQ multiplex PCR. Here the sample spans 150,000 to 200,000 clones, 65% to 90% being singletons. This sample is drawn from a study of blood T cell repertoires in COVID-19. Trimming removed 4 bases from V and 6 bases from J, with 21 bases in between. The CDR3 loop spans 16 amino acids. In germline, CDR1 is MGHRA, CDR2 YSYEKL. The clonotype comes from a man over 45 who had recovered from COVID-19. The chain uses TRBV4-1 and TRBJ1-2; D is perhaps TRBD1 (5 bases). The sample comprised PBMCs or T cells enriched from blood (not recorded which). The CDR3 spells CASSRSPGVRRDGYTF. The CDR3 DNA reads TGCGCCAGCAGCCGGAGCCCGGGGGTACGCAGAGATGGCTACACCTTC.